The sequence of this T cell receptor (beta chain) was determined in a study of monozygotic twins with inflammatory bowel disease. Each TCR library used about 3,500 ng of total RNA. Template switching was used to attach UMIs, which incorporated a 6-nucleotide sample barcode. cDNA for TCRalpha and TCRbeta was amplified by nested PCRs of 15 to 20 then 8 to 10 cycles. TCRdb reworked the 5' RACE reads into one entry per CDR3 protein, no DNA. The sample data list fewer than 400,000 distinct CDR3 sequences. Germline CDR1 and CDR2: SNHLY and FYNNEI. This CDR3 contains 17 residues. The clonotype comes from a human donor with ulcerative colitis or Crohn's disease, or a healthy co-twin of an affected twin (not recorded which). J is TRBJ2-1 and V is TRBV2; the TCRdb D gene call, TRBD2, has no DNA to confirm it. The sample consisted of blood. The CDR3 sequence: CASSDNLAGPPTDEQFF.